This note documents a single T cell receptor (beta chain) sequence. Its cognate antigen is unknown. RNA transcripts served as template for amplifying TCR beta CDR3 sequences. In the first round, RT-PCR was carried out with HTBI primers, and a multiplex PCR formed the second round. TCRdb processed the multiplex PCR reads anew with MiXCR; each CDR3 protein has one entry. The table includes approximately 1.2 million distinct CDR3 sequences, about two fifths detected once. Trimming removed 3 bases from V and 0 bases from J, with 9 bases in between. The CDR3 extends over 15 amino acids. This sample was included in a study of Graves' ophthalmopathy and Graves' hyperthyroidism. Participants with hyperthyroidism, aged 18 to 65, were newly diagnosed with under 2 months' duration. Study findings and constraints: Also, most clonotypes expanded in the thyroid above 0.001 frequency appeared in blood. The model flagged ophthalmopathy progression at over 60% sensitivity and 72.22% specificity. Researchers report that a 13-signature model separated ophthalmopathy from stable hyperthyroidism, posting about 90% sensitivity and roughly 81% specificity.

The TCR comes from an adult man with Graves' hyperthyroidism. This chain joins TRBV12-3 or TRBV12-4 and TRBJ1-3; the D is unclear. The specimen was peripheral blood or thyroid tissue (not recorded which). The CDR3 nucleotides read TGTGCCAGCAGTTTTGTGGGCACCTCTGGAAACACCATATATTTT. It codes for CASSFVGTSGNTIYF.